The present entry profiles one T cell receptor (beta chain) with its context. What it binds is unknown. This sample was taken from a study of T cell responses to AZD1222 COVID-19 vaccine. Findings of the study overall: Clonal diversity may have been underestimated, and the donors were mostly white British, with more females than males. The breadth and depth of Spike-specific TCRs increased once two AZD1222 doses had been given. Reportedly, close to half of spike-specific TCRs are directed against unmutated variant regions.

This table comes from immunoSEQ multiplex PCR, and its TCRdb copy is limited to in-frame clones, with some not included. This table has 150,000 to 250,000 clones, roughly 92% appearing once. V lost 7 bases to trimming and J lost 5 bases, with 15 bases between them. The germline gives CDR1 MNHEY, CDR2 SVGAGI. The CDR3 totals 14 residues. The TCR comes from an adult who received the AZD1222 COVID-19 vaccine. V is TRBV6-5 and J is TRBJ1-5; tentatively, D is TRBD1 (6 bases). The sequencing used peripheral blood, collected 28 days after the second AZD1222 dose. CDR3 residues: CASTLGQSHQPQHF. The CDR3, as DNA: TGTGCCAGCACTCTCGGACAGTCTCATCAGCCCCAGCATTTT.